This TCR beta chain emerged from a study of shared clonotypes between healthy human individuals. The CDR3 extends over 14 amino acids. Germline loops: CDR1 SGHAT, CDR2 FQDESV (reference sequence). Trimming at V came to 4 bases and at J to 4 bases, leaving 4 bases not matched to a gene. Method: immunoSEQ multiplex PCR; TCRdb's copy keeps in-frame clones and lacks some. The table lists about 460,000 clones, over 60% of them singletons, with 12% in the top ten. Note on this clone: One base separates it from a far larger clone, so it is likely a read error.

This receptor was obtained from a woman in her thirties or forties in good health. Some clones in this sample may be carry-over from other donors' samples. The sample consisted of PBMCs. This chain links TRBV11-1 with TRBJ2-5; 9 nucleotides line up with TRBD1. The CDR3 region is CASSSRQGGETQYF. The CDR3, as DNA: TGTGCCAGCAGCTCCCGACAGGGGGGAGAGACCCAGTACTTC.